What follows describes a single T cell receptor beta chain. The antigen is undetermined. The CDR3 contains 16 residues. From germline, CDR1 is SNHLY and CDR2 FYNNEI. The V gene lost 2 bases and the J gene lost 3 bases, with 13 bases spanning the gap. The data are from a study of T cells in Graves' hyperthyroidism and ophthalmopathy. Study observations and caveats: Model predictions of ophthalmopathy came a median around 6.5 months before onset.

There were TCR beta CDR3 regions amplified from RNA transcripts. RT-PCR in the first round (using the HTBI primer set) targeted the TCR CDR3. TCRdb re-called the multiplex PCR reads with MiXCR, one entry per CDR3 protein. The table includes about 98,000 distinct CDR3 sequences, approximately 42% detected once. Diagnoses rested on clinical symptoms, serum thyroxine and TRAb, thyroid ultrasound and orbital computed tomography. The V call is TRBV2, the J call TRBJ1-4; D not certain. The sample comprised peripheral blood or thyroid tissue (not recorded which). The source of this sequence is a woman in her twenties or thirties with Graves' hyperthyroidism. As DNA, the CDR3 is TGTGCCAGCAGTGAAAATCCGTCCGCAGCTAATGAAAAACTGTTTTTT. This encodes CASSENPSAANEKLFF. The full variable domain, its missing parts supplied by reference TRBV2 and TRBJ1-4, is EPEVTQTPSHQVTQMGQEVILRCVPISNHLYFYWYRQILGQKVEFLVSFYNNEISEKSEIFDDQFSVERPDGSNFTLKIRSTKLEDSAMYFCASSENPSAANEKLFFGSGTQLSVL.